This record looks at one T cell receptor beta chain sequence and its context. Its specificity is unknown. This entry comes from a study of cytomegalovirus exposure and HLA in healthy donors. Amplification used 60 Vbeta primers and 13 Jbeta primers. The repertoire was sequenced with immunoSEQ multiplex PCR; TCRdb's copy has only in-frame clones and lacks some. In the table there are 180,000 or so clones, about 82% of which are singletons. Whole-study results and caveats: DRB1 had the most TCR associations and HLA-C the fewest, a later analysis found, with rates varying by HLA locus.

The clonotype comes from a woman in her 30s in good health and CMV-seronegative. The sequenced sample was PBMCs.

As DNA, the CDR3 is TGTGCCAGCAGCCAAGTCAGGACCGGGGAGCTGTTTTTT. This encodes CASSQVRTGELFF. The chain links TRBV14 to TRBJ2-2; no definite D call. The CDR3 has 13 amino acids. Trimming removed 1 base at V and 5 bases at J, with 5 bases between. Germline lookup yields CDR1 SGHDN and CDR2 FVKESK.